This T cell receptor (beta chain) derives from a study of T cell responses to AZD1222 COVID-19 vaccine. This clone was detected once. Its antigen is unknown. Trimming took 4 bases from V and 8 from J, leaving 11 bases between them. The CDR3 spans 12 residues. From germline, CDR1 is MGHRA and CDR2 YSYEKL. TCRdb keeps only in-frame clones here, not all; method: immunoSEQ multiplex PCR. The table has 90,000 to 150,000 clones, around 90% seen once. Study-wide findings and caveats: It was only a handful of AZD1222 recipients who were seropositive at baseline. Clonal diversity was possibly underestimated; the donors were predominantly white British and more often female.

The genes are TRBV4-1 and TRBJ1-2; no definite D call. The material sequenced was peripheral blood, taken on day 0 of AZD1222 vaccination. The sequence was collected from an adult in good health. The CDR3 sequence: CASSLSRGGYTF. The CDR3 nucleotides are TGCGCCAGCAGCCTTTCCCGGGGAGGCTACACCTTC.